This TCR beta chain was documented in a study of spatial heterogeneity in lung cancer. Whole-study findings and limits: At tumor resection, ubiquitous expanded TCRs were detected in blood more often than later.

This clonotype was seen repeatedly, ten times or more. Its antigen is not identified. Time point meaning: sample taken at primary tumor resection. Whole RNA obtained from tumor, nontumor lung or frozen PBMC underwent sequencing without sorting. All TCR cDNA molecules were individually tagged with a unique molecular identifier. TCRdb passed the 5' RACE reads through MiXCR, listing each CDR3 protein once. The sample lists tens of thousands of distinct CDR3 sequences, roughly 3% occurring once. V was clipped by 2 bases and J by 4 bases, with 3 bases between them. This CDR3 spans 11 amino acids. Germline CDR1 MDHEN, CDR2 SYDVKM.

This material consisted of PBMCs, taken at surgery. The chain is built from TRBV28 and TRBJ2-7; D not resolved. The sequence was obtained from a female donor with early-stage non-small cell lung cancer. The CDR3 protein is CASSLKYEQYF. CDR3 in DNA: TGTGCCAGCAGTTTAAAATACGAGCAGTACTTC.